This TCR beta chain originates from a study of technical replicates of blood from several donors. Repertoires were generated with immunoSEQ multiplex PCR, while TCRdb's copy carries only in-frame clones and drops some. The data hold some 79,000 clones, with 75% to 95% observed a single time. The specimen was T cells isolated from PBMCs. This receptor was taken from a human donor in good health. Some clones in this sample may be carry-over from other donors' samples.

DNA for the CDR3: TGTGCCAGCAGGTCCAGGGCTATCGGCGAGCAGTACTTC. Translating it yields CASRSRAIGEQYF. V usage is TRBV6-5 and J usage is TRBJ2-7; TRBD1 might be the D (5 bases). This CDR3 has 13 residues. Germline assignment: CDR1 MNHEY and CDR2 SVGAGI. V dropped 6 bases and J dropped 6 bases, with 15 bases sitting between them.